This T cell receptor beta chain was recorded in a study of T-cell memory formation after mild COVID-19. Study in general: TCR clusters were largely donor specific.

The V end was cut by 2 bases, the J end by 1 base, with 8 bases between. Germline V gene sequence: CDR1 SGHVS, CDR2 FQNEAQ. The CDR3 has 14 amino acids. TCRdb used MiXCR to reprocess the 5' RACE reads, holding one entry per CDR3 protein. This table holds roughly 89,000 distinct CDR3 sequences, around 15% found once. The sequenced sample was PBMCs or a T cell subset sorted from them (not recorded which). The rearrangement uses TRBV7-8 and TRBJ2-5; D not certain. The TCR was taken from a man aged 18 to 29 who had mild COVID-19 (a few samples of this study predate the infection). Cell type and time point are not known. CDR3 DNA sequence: TGTGCCAGCAGCTTAAGCCGGATCCAAGAGACCCAGTACTTC. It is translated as CASSLSRIQETQYF.